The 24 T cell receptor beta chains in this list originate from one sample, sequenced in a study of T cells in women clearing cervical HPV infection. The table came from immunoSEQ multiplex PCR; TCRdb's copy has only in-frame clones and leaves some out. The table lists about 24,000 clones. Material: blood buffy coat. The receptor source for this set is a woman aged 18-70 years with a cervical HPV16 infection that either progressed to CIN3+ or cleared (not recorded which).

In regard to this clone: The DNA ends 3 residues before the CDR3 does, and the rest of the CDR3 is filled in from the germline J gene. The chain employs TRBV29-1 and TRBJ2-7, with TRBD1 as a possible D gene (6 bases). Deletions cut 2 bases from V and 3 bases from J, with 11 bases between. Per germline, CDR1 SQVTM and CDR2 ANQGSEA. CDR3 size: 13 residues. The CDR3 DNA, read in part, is TGCAGCGTTGAAAGAGGCAGGGGCTACGAG. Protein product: CSVERGRGYE. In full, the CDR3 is CSVERGRGYEQYF.

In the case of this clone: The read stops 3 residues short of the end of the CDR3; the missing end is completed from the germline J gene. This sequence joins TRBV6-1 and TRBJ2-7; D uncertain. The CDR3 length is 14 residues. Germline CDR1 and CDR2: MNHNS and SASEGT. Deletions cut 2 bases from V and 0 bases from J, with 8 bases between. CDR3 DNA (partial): TGTGCCAGCAGTGAAACAGTTAGCTCCTACGAG. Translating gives CASSETVSSYE. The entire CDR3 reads CASSETVSSYEQYF.

The CDR3 is CSVQVRGYGQYF. CDR3 DNA, as far as it was read: TGCAGCGTTCAAGTGAGGGGATATGGT. The chain joins TRBV29-1 to TRBJ2-4; tentatively, D is TRBD1 or TRBD2 (5 bases each). Read sequence stops 3 residues before the CDR3 end, and the germline J gene provides the missing end. This CDR3 has 12 residues. Germline lookup yields CDR1 SQVTM and CDR2 ANQGSEA.

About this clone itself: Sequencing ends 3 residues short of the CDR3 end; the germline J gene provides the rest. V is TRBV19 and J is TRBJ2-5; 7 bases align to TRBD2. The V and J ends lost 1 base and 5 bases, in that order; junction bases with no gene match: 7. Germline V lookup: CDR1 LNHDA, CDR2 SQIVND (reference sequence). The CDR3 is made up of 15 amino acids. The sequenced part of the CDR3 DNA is TGTGCCAGTAGTATAGGCGCGGGAGTGACTGAGACC. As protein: CASSIGAGVTET. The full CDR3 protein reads CASSIGAGVTETQYF.

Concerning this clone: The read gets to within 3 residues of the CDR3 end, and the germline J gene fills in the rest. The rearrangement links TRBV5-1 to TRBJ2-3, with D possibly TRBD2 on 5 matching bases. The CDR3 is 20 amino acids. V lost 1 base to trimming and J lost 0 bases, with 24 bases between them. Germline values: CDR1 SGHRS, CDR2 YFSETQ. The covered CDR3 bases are TGCGCCAGCAGCTTGAGGACTGCATCAAGTTCCCTCTTGAGCACAGATACG. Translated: CASSLRTASSSLLSTDT. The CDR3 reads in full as CASSLRTASSSLLSTDTQYF.

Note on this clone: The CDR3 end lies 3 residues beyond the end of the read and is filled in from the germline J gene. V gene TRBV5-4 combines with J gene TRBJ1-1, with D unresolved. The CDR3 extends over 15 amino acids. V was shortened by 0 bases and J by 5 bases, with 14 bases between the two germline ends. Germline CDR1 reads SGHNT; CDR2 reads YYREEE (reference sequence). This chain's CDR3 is CASSLGGGGRTEAFF. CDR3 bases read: TGTGCCAGCAGCTTGGGAGGCGGAGGTCGTACTGAA.

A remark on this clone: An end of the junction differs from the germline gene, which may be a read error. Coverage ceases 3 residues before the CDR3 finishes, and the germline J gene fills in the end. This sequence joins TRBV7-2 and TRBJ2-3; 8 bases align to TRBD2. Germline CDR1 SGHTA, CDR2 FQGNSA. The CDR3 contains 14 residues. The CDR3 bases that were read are TGTGCCAGCAGTTTAGGAGCGGGGGAGGAGACG. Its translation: CASSLGAGEET. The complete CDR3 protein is CASSLGAGEETQYF. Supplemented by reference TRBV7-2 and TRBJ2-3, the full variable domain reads GAGVSQSPSNKVTEKGKDVELRCDPISGHTALYWYRQSLGQGLEFLIYFQGNSAPDKSGLPSDRFSAERTGGSVSTLTIQRTQQEDSAVYLCASSLGAGEETQYFGPGTRLTVL.

The covered CDR3 bases are TGTGCCAGCAGCTTGGGACAGAGCTACGAC. Protein product: CASSLGQSYD. The full CDR3 reads CASSLGQSYDYTF. V is TRBV7-9 and J is TRBJ1-2; the match to TRBD1 covers 7 bases. Read data end 3 residues before the CDR3 end; the end is taken from the germline J gene. Germline-derived CDR1 and CDR2 are SEHNR and FQNEAQ (reference sequence). The CDR3 runs 13 residues. The variable domain in full, completed from reference TRBV7-9 and TRBJ1-2, reads DTGVSQNPRHKITKRGQNVTFRCDPISEHNRLYWYRQTLGQGPEFLTYFQNEAQLEKSRLLSDRFSAERPKGSFSTLEIQRTEQGDSAMYLCASSLGQSYDYTFGSGTRLTVV.

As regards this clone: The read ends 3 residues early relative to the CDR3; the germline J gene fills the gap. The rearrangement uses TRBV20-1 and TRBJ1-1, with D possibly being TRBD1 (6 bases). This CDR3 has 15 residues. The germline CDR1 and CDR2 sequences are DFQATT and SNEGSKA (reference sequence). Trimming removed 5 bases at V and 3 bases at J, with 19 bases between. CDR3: CSAYRVGKEDTEAFF. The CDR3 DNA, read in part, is TGCAGTGCTTACAGGGTAGGTAAAGAGGACACTGAA.

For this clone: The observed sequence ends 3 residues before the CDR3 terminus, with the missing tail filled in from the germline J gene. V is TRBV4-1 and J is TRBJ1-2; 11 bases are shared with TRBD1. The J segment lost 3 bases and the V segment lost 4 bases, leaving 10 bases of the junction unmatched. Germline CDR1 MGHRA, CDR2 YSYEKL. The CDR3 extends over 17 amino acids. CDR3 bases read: TGCGCCAGCAGCCTTAATGCGGACAGGGGGCGTTACTATGGC. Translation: CASSLNADRGRYYG. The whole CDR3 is CASSLNADRGRYYGYTF.

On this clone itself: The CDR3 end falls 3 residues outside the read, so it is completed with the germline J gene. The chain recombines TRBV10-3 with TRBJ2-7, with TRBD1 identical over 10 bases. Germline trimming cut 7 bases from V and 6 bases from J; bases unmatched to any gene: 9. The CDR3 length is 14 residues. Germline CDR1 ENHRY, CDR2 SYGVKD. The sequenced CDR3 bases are TGTGCCATCAACCCGGGACAGGGGTTCGGCGAG. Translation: CAINPGQGFGE. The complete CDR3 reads CAINPGQGFGEQYF.

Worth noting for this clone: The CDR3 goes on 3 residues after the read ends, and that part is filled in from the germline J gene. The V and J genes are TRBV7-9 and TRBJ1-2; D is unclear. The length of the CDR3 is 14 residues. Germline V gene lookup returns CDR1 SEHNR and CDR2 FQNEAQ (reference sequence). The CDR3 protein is CASSPSDYVRDYTF. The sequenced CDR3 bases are TGTGCCAGCAGCCCATCGGACTACGTACGGGAC.

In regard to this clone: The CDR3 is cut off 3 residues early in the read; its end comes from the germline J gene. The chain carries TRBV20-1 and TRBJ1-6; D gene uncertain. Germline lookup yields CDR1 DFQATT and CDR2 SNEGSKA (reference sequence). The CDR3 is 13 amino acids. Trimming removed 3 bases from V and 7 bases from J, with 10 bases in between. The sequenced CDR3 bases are TGCAGTGCTAGTATCAAACAAAATTCACCC. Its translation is CSASIKQNSP. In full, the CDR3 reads CSASIKQNSPLHF.

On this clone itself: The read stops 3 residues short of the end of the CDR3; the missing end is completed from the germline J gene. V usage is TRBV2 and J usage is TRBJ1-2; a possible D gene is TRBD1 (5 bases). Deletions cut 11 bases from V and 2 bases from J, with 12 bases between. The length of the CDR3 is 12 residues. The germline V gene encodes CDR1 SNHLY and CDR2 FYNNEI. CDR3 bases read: TGTGCCGGAAAGACAGAGAACTATGGC. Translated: CAGKTENYG. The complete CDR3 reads CAGKTENYGYTF.

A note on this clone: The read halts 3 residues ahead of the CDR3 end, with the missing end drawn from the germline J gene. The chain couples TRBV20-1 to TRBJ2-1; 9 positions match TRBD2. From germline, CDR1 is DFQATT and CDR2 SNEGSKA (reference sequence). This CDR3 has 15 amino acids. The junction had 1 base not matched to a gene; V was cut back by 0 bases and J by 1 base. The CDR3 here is CSARERGGSYNEQFF. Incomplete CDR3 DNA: TGCAGTGCTAGAGAGCGGGGGGGGTCCTACAATGAG.

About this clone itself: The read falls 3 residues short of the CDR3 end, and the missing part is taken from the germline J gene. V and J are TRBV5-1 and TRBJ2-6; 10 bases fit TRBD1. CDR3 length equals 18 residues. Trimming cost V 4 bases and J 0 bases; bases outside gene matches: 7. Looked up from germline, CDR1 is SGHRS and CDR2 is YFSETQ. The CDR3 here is CASSPSDRGYSGANVLTF. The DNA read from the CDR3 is TGCGCCAGCAGCCCCTCGGACAGGGGGTACTCTGGGGCCAACGTC.

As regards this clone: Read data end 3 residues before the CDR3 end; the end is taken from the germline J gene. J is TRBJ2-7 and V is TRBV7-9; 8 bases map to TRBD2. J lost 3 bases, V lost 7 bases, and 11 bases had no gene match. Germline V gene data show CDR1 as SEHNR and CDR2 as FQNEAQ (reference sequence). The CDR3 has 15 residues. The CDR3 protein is CASTNRGGELYEQYF. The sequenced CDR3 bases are TGTGCCAGCACTAACCGGGGGGGGGAGCTCTACGAG.

CDR3 DNA (partial): TGTGCCAGCAGCTTAGGGGCCCTGCAAGAGGCG. It translates to CASSLGALQEA. The CDR3 reads in full as CASSLGALQEAQYF. The chain joins TRBV7-9 to TRBJ2-3, with D unresolved. The read halts 3 residues ahead of the CDR3 end, with the missing end drawn from the germline J gene. This CDR3 is 14 amino acids long. Germline assignment: CDR1 SEHNR and CDR2 FQNEAQ (reference sequence).

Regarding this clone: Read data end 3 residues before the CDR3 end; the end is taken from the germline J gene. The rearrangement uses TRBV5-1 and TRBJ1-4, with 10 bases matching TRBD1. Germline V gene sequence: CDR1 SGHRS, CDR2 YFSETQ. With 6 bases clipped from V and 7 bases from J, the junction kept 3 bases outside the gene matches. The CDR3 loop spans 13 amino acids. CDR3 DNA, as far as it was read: TGCGCCAGCAAGGGACAGGGGAGTGAAAAA. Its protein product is CASKGQGSEK. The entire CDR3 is CASKGQGSEKLFF.

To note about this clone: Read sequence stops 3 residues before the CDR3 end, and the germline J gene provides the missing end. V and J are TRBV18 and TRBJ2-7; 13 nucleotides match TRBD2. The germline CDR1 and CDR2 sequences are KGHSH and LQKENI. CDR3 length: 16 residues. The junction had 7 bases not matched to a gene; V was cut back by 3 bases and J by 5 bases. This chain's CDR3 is CASSPPGLAGVHEQYF. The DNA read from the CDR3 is TGTGCCAGCTCACCGCCCGGACTAGCGGGAGTTCACGAG.

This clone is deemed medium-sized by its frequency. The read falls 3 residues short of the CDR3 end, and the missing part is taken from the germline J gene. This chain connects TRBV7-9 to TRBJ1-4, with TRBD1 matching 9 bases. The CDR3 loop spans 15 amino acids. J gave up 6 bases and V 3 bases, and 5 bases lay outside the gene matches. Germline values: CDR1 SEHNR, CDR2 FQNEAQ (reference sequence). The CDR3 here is CASSFGDRVDEKLFF. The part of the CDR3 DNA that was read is TGTGCCAGCAGCTTCGGGGACAGGGTAGATGAAAAA.

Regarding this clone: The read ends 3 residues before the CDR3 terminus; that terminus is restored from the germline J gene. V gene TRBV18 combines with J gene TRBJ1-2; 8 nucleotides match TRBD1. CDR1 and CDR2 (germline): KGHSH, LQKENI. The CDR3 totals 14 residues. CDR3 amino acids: CASSPGQGAYDYTF. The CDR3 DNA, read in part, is TGTGCCAGCTCACCCGGACAGGGTGCCTACGAC.

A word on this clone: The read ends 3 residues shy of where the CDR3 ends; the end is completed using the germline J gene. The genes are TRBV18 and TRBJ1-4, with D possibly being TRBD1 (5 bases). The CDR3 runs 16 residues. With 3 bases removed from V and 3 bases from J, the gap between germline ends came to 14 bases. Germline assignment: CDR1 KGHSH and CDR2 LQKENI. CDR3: CASSPVGGAANEKLFF. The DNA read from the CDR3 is TGTGCCAGCTCACCCGTGGGAGGGGCAGCTAATGAAAAA.

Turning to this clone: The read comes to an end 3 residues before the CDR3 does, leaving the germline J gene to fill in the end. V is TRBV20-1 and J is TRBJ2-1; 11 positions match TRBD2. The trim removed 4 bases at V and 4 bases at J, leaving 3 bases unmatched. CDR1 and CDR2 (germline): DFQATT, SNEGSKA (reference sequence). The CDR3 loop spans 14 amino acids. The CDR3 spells CSAISGGGYNEQFF. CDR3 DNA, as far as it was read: TGCAGTGCTATTAGCGGGGGGGGTTACAATGAG.